Given below is one T cell receptor beta chain in context. This entry belongs to a study of blood T cell repertoires in COVID-19. The CDR3 spans 11 residues. V shed 6 bases and J 5 bases; nucleotides not matched to a gene: 0. Per germline, CDR1 MNHEY and CDR2 SVGAGI. This table comes from immunoSEQ multiplex PCR, and its TCRdb copy is limited to in-frame clones, with some not included. The sample holds fewer than 250,000 clones, over 75% seen once. This clonotype was sampled from a young man in a cohort exposed to, infected with or recovered from COVID-19 (not recorded which). Sequenced: PBMCs or T cells enriched from blood (not recorded which). The chain carries TRBV6-5 and TRBJ1-1; TRBD1 aligns across 7 bases. The chain's CDR3 is CASRTGTEAFF. CDR3 nucleotides: TGTGCCAGCAGGACAGGGACTGAAGCTTTCTTT.